This passage covers 12 T cell receptor beta chains from one sample sequenced in a study of T cell responses to AZD1222 COVID-19 vaccine. Here immunoSEQ multiplex PCR was the method, and the copy in TCRdb shows in-frame clones only, minus some. The repertoire includes around 260,000 clones, 85% to 95% of them detected once, and roughly 0.6% sits in the top ten. The material was peripheral blood, obtained on day 0 of AZD1222 vaccination. The receptor set was obtained from an adult in good health.

The J gene is TRBJ1-5, the V gene TRBV10-2, with a tentative D call TRBD1 (6 bases). V was shortened by 3 bases and J by 4 bases, with 16 bases between the two germline ends. This CDR3 comprises 16 residues. From germline, CDR1 is WSHSY and CDR2 SAAADI. The CDR3 protein is CASSDLEGVGNQPQHF. In nucleotides, the CDR3 is TGCGCCAGCAGTGACCTCGAGGGGGTAGGGAATCAGCCCCAGCATTTT.

This chain links TRBV9 with TRBJ1-2, with D maybe TRBD1 (5 bases). V was trimmed by 2 bases and J by 0 bases, leaving 14 bases between them. Germline V CDR1 and CDR2: SGDLS, YYNGEE. The CDR3 sequence is 16 residues long. The CDR3 reads CASSVTEQVTNYGYTF. The CDR3 DNA reads as TGTGCCAGCAGCGTTACGGAACAGGTTACTAACTATGGCTACACCTTC.

The J gene is TRBJ1-6, the V gene TRBV28; the D gene is possibly TRBD1 (5 bases). V was pared by 8 bases and J by 9 bases, with 14 bases between. Germline CDR1 and CDR2: MDHEN and SYDVKM. The CDR3 covers 13 residues. CDR3 nucleotide sequence: TGTGCCAGCGGTCGGGCCGGGGGTTCACCCCTCCACTTT. This gives the protein CASGRAGGSPLHF.

The genes are TRBV19 and TRBJ2-1; 11 nucleotides align to TRBD2. V lost 5 bases and J lost 0; bases outside the gene matches: 6. The CDR3 runs to 17 residues. Germline V gene lookup returns CDR1 LNHDA and CDR2 SQIVND (reference sequence). This CDR3 is CASSLAGGLSSYNEQFF. CDR3 in DNA: TGTGCCAGTAGTCTAGCGGGGGGCCTGAGCTCCTACAATGAGCAGTTCTTC.

CDR3 region: CASSFGTGGAYNEQFF. Written as DNA, the CDR3 is TGTGCCAGCAGCTTCGGGACAGGGGGCGCCTACAATGAGCAGTTCTTC. The chain uses TRBV5-4 and TRBJ2-1; 12 bases line up with TRBD1. Trimming cost V 2 bases and J 2 bases; bases outside gene matches: 2. There are 16 residues in the CDR3. Germline CDR1 is SGHNT and CDR2 is YYREEE (reference sequence).

This rearrangement joins TRBV7-9 to TRBJ2-1; D unclear. Trimming pared 1 base from V and 0 bases from J, leaving 10 bases between. Germline CDR1 SEHNR, CDR2 FQNEAQ (reference sequence). The CDR3 has 16 residues. CDR3 in DNA: TGTGCCAGCAGCTTAGTAGGGCGGAGCTCCTACAATGAGCAGTTCTTC. Its translation: CASSLVGRSSYNEQFF.

CDR3 loop: CASSAGTPMEGTEAFF. For the CDR3, the DNA is TGTGCCAGCAGCGCCGGGACACCCATGGAGGGTACTGAAGCTTTCTTT. The rearrangement joins TRBV5-4 to TRBJ1-1; a weak D match, TRBD1 (6 bases). The CDR3 contains 16 residues. The germline gives CDR1 SGHNT, CDR2 YYREEE (reference sequence). Trimming shortened V by 4 bases and J by 5 bases, and 21 bases separated the two germline ends.

V gene TRBV29-1 combines with J gene TRBJ1-1, with D maybe TRBD1 (5 bases). Trimming removed 1 base from V and 4 bases from J, with 7 bases in between. This CDR3 has 12 amino acids. Germline V lookup: CDR1 SQVTM, CDR2 ANQGSEA. This CDR3 reads CSVEGGLTEAFF. As DNA, the CDR3 is TGCAGCGTTGAAGGGGGACTCACTGAAGCTTTCTTT.

V usage is TRBV6-2 or TRBV6-3 and J usage is TRBJ2-7; D remains unclear. The CDR3 contains 11 residues. V was shortened by 6 bases and J by 5 bases, with 8 bases between the two germline ends. Germline V gene lookup returns CDR1 MNHEY and CDR2 SVGEGT. CDR3 in amino acids: CASSIINEQYF. The CDR3 bases are TGTGCCAGCAGCATAATCAACGAGCAGTACTTC.

This chain connects TRBV9 to TRBJ2-1; perhaps TRBD1 as D (5 bases). The CDR3 runs to 17 residues. CDR1 and CDR2 from the germline V gene are SGDLS and YYNGEE. Trimming pared 3 bases from V and 0 bases from J, leaving 16 bases between. The CDR3 here is CASSAEQRGSSYNEQFF. CDR3 nucleotides: TGTGCCAGCAGCGCCGAGCAAAGGGGAAGCTCCTACAATGAGCAGTTCTTC.

J is TRBJ2-5 and V is TRBV10-3, with a tentative D call TRBD1 (5 bases). V was cut by 7 bases and J by 3 bases, with 9 bases left in between. CDR3 length: 12 amino acids. Per the germline V gene, CDR1 is ENHRY and CDR2 is SYGVKD. The CDR3 region is CAIMGREETQYF. The CDR3 DNA reads TGTGCCATCATGGGCAGGGAAGAGACCCAGTACTTC.

The chain has TRBV27 and TRBJ1-2; TRBD1 agrees at 7 bases. After removal of 4 bases from V and 5 bases from J, the junction contained 10 bases not matched to a gene. Germline CDR1 reads MNHEY; CDR2 reads SMNVEV (reference sequence). There are 15 residues in the CDR3. The DNA for the CDR3 is TGTGCCAGCAGTTCCTCACGGGACAGATGGTATGGCTACACCTTC. Amino acids: CASSSSRDRWYGYTF.